This T cell receptor beta chain was identified during a study of blood T cell repertoires in COVID-19 (dated by TCRdb to 2020 to 2022). Regarding the study in general: The collaborator samples originated in the United States, Italy and Spain and spanned the acute and convalescent phases of COVID-19. The prospective study material was composed of cDNA or gDNA derived from T cells, B-cell-depleted T cells, or PBMCs. The dataset comprised deeply sampled blood TCRbeta repertoires from subjects exposed to, actively infected with, or recovered from COVID-19. The repertoires were made available in a free public database intended to serve as a resource for research on the immune response to SARS-CoV-2. The samples were drawn from two sources: the first 160 participants of the ongoing ImmuneRACE study, and approximately 1,300 subjects contributed by 6 global collaborators. Sample metadata almost always included a de-identified subject ID, COVID-19 status, age in years and sex. HLA class I and class II types, where available, came from metadata supplied by the sample provider rather than from assay-based typing.

As for this clone: Its specific antigen is unknown. No base qualities exist here, and no much larger clone lies one base off it.

Broad study findings and their caveats: The quantity of clinical and demographic metadata differed by source and by participant and was supplied without curation.

CDR1 and CDR2 (MGHDK, SYGVNS) derive from the germline V gene. The CDR3 starts with the cysteine, ends with the phenylalanine, and has 16 residues. Solely the CDR3 DNA is kept, with 48 bases framed from the first base. V is reduced by 5 bases and J by 0 bases, leaving a spacing of 16 bases between them. Another Seattle source contributed samples from volunteer blood donors who had recovered from COVID-19. Whole blood was collected in K2EDTA tubes by collaborating institutions according to the institutions' own protocols. For TCRbeta analysis, collaborator samples were shipped as frozen whole blood, as isolated PBMCs, or as DNA extracted from either sample type. The immunoSEQ Assay, a bias-controlled multiplex PCR, was used to amplify TCRbeta CDR3 regions from genomic DNA. Regarding the original processing steps: The number of nucleated cells in each sample was estimated by amplification of reference gene primers within the assay. Sequence reads were collapsed and filtered to measure the absolute abundance of every unique TCRbeta CDR3 rearrangement. Productive Simpson clonality was computed per sample as the square root of Simpson's diversity index over productive rearrangements. TCRdb limited this immuneACCESS table to in-frame rearrangements with V and J called. A share of clones is missing; checked studies link under half to unresolved V genes, and the rest is unexplained. V and J calls and clone size are those listed in that table; D and trimming were worked out from the DNA. This sample is represented by about 240,000 clones; about nine tenths of them were singletons. The ten largest clones add up to approximately 7.9% of the sample.

The sequence derives from a man in his 60s who had recovered from COVID-19. Source material: peripheral blood. The sequence joins TRBV25-1 to TRBJ1-2; the D gene identity is not certain. The CDR3 region has the sequence CASSPTRAGANYGYTF. The nucleotides read TGTGCCAGCAGTCCTACGCGGGCAGGAGCTAACTATGGCTACACCTTC.